This T cell receptor (beta chain) was profiled in a study of Graves' ophthalmopathy and Graves' hyperthyroidism. Turning to the study itself: Peripheral blood was obtained at first diagnosis, ahead of any treatment.

General study points: The model's prediction of ophthalmopathy progression had about 70% sensitivity and 72% to 80% specificity.

Exclusion covered patients with other autoimmune diseases or uncontrolled infections (as well as pregnancy or lactation). Clinicians diagnosed using symptoms, serum thyroxine, TRAb, thyroid ultrasound and orbital computed tomography. A word on this clonotype: As yet, its antigen is unknown.

CDR3 regions of TCR beta were amplified from RNA transcripts. HTBI primers were used in a first-round RT-PCR, which preceded a second-round multiplex PCR. Using its own MiXCR run on the multiplex PCR reads, TCRdb lists one record per CDR3 protein. The profile covers about 640,000 distinct CDR3 sequences, with about two fifths appearing a single time and over 2.5% taken by the ten largest. The CDR3 is 12 residues long. Trimming removed 8 bases from V and 3 bases from J, with 10 bases in between. The germline gives CDR1 SNHLY, CDR2 FYNNEI. V is TRBV2 and J is TRBJ1-1, with a possible D match to TRBD1 (5 bases). The source is an adult man with Graves' ophthalmopathy. The sequencing input was peripheral blood. CDR3 DNA sequence: TGTGCCAGCGCAGGGAGGGACACTGAAGCTTTCTTT. Protein product: CASAGRDTEAFF.